These T cell receptor beta chains were read from a single sample in a study of T cells in Graves' hyperthyroidism and ophthalmopathy. TCRdb passed the multiplex PCR reads through MiXCR, listing each CDR3 protein once. The sample carries 500,000 to 750,000 distinct CDR3 sequences, 15% to 18% recorded once. Sequenced material: blood. These TCRs come from a woman in her twenties or thirties with Graves' hyperthyroidism. The CDR3 runs from the conserved cysteine through the conserved F or W. Each record gives: clone size, V gene, D gene, J gene, CDR3 DNA, CDR3 protein. The D gene is left open where the match is weak. The size of a clone is reported for some rows only, either as once, few or many, or as a class for expanded clones.

>many|TRBV5-5|TRBD2|TRBJ2-1
TGTGCCAGCAGCCCTAGCGGGAGGGCTTACAATGAGCAGTTCTTC
CASSPSGRAYNEQFF
>many|TRBV20-1|TRBD1|TRBJ1-5
TGCAGTGCAATGGGACAGATCAATCAGCCCCAGCATTTT
CSAMGQINQPQHF
>many|TRBV10-3|TRBD1|TRBJ1-1
TGTGCCATCAGTGAGGGACAGGGTGGCGTTCCTGAAGCTTTCTTT
CAISEGQGGVPEAFF
>many|TRBV28|NA|TRBJ2-1
TGTGCCAGCAGTTTATCGGGCGGCTCAAGGGGGCAGTTCTTC
CASSLSGGSRGQFF
>few|TRBV30|NA|TRBJ1-1
TGTGCCTGGAGTATAGGGGGACGGGTCACTGAAGCTTTCTTT
CAWSIGGRVTEAFF
>many|TRBV7-9|TRBD2|TRBJ2-3
TGTGCCAGCAGCTTAGACTTAGCGGGAGCCTTCACAGATACGCAGTATTTT
CASSLDLAGAFTDTQYF
>many|TRBV11-3|NA|TRBJ2-1
TGTGCCAGCAGCTTAGGGACATCCTACAATGAGCAGTTCTTC
CASSLGTSYNEQFF
>NA|TRBV7-9|NA|TRBJ2-5
TGTGCCAGCAGCTTAGACCGGATCCGCCTCGGCCAAGAGACCCAGTACTTC
CASSLDRIRLGQETQYF
>NA|TRBV5-1|TRBD1|TRBJ1-4
TGCGCCAGCAGCTACGCCGGGACAGTTAATGAAAAACTGTTTTTT
CASSYAGTVNEKLFF
>many|TRBV3-1|NA|TRBJ2-1
TGTGCCAGCAGCCAAGATCATCAAGGGTTCAATGAGCAGTTCTTC
CASSQDHQGFNEQFF
>many|TRBV5-1|NA|TRBJ2-3
TGCGCCAGCAGCTTGGCGGGGCGGGCTGAAGCTGATACGCAGTATTTT
CASSLAGRAEADTQYF
>few|TRBV20-1|NA|TRBJ2-2
TGCAGTGCTAGTTCGGGGGGCACGGTTAACACCGGGGAGCTGTTTTTT
CSASSGGTVNTGELFF
>few|TRBV15|NA|TRBJ1-2
TGTGCCACCAGCAGAAAGGGGTCCTATGGCTACACCTTC
CATSRKGSYGYTF
>NA|TRBV10-1|NA|TRBJ2-1
TGCGCCAGCAGCCTAAGTAGGGCAGGAGCCTACAATGAGCAGTTCTTC
CASSLSRAGAYNEQFF
>few|TRBV12-3/TRBV12-4|TRBD1|TRBJ2-1
TGTGCCAGCGCTCCGGACAGGAGCTCCTACAATGAGCAGTTCTTC
CASAPDRSSYNEQFF
>NA|TRBV20-1|NA|TRBJ2-3
TGCAATGCTAGAGGTCTACCCACAGATACGCAGTATTTT
CNARGLPTDTQYF
>many|TRBV29-1|NA|TRBJ2-2
TGCAGCGTTGAGCCGACAGCGAACACCGGGGAGCTGTTTTTT
CSVEPTANTGELFF
>many|TRBV12-3/TRBV12-4|TRBD2|TRBJ2-2
TGTGCCAGCAAACGACTAGCGGGAGGTATCACCGGGGAGCTGTTTTTT
CASKRLAGGITGELFF
>NA|TRBV11-2|NA|TRBJ1-3
TGTGCCAGCAGCTTTTTTGAAGGGTTTGGAAACACCATATATTTT
CASSFFEGFGNTIYF
>many|TRBV3-1|NA|TRBJ2-1
TGTGCCAGCAGCCTACGCCAGGGGGGATCAGGCAATGAGCAGTTCTTC
CASSLRQGGSGNEQFF
>many|TRBV29-1|TRBD1|TRBJ1-1
TGCAGCGTTGGGACAGGAATGAACACTGAAGCTTTCTTT
CSVGTGMNTEAFF
>few|TRBV18|NA|TRBJ2-5
TGTGCCAGCTCACCACAAATAAGGGTCCAAGAGACCCAGTACTTC
CASSPQIRVQETQYF
>many|TRBV27|NA|TRBJ1-1
TGTGCCAGCAGCTCACACCTGAACACTGAAGCTTTCTTT
CASSSHLNTEAFF
>NA|TRBV29-1|NA|TRBJ1-2
TGCAGCGTTGAGCAGGTATTCTATGGCTACACCTTC
CSVEQVFYGYTF
>many|TRBV6-2/TRBV6-3|TRBD1|TRBJ2-7
TGTGCCAGCAGTATACAGGGGATCGAGCAGTACTTC
CASSIQGIEQYF
>NA|TRBV12-3/TRBV12-4|TRBD1|TRBJ2-3
TGTGCCAGCAGGAGGGGACAGGGGGTTTCTCGGACAGATACGCAGTATTTT
CASRRGQGVSRTDTQYF
>many|TRBV12-3/TRBV12-4|NA|TRBJ2-1
TGTGCCAGCAGTCCCCGGGGCCGGTCCCCCAATGAGCAGTTCTTC
CASSPRGRSPNEQFF
>many|TRBV28|TRBD1|TRBJ1-1
TGTGCCAGCAGTCTACCGACAGGGTGGAACACTGAAGCTTTCTTT
CASSLPTGWNTEAFF
>NA|TRBV18|NA|TRBJ2-4
TGTGCCAGCTCACCCCCTTCGGGAGTAAGGGACATTCAGTACTTC
CASSPPSGVRDIQYF
>few|TRBV20-1|TRBD2|TRBJ2-3
TGCAGTGCTACCCGAGCGGGAGGGCCGACAGATACGCAGTATTTT
CSATRAGGPTDTQYF
>NA|TRBV6-4|NA|TRBJ1-2
TGTGCCAGCAGTCGGACAGCATATGACTATGGCTACACCTTC
CASSRTAYDYGYTF
>many|TRBV27|TRBD2|TRBJ2-7
TGTGCCAGCAGTTTACCTAGACTAGCGGGAGTCGTGTACGAGCAGTACTTC
CASSLPRLAGVVYEQYF
>NA|TRBV7-3|NA|TRBJ1-1
TGTGCCAGCAGCTTAGGAGGGCACGGGTACACTGAAGCTTTCTTT
CASSLGGHGYTEAFF
>NA|TRBV27|TRBD2|TRBJ2-3
TGTGCCAGCAGTTCCCTCCGGACTAGCGGGAGTTCCCCCCCTGGGCAGTATTTT
CASSSLRTSGSSPPGQYF
>many|TRBV6-1|NA|TRBJ1-1
TGTGCCAGCAGTTCCCGGGGGGGGACTGAAGCTTTCTTT
CASSSRGGTEAFF
>many|TRBV20-1|NA|TRBJ1-1
TGCAGTGCTAGAGGTGACAAGGACGGATACACTGAAGCTTTCTTT
CSARGDKDGYTEAFF
>many|TRBV4-1|NA|TRBJ1-1
TGCGCCAGCAGCCCCTACGGGGAGCAGGGAACTACTGAAGCTTTCTTT
CASSPYGEQGTTEAFF
>NA|TRBV3-1|TRBD2|TRBJ2-7
TGTGCCAGCAGACGAAGTGGAGCGGGAGGGATCTACGAGCAGTACTTC
CASRRSGAGGIYEQYF
>NA|TRBV19|TRBD1|TRBJ2-2
TGTGCCAGCGGTCCGGGACAGGCAACGACCGGGGAGCTGTTTTTT
CASGPGQATTGELFF
>many|TRBV11-2|TRBD2|TRBJ2-1
TGTGCCAGCAGCTTAGACCCTAGCGGAGACAATGAGCAGTTCTTC
CASSLDPSGDNEQFF
>many|TRBV20-1|NA|TRBJ1-2
TGCAGTGCTAGGAGGGCGCCAGGGGCGAAAAACTATGGCTACACCTTC
CSARRAPGAKNYGYTF
>many|TRBV2|NA|TRBJ2-7
TGTGCCAGCAGTCTGATAACGGGCGGGGAGCAGTACTTC
CASSLITGGEQYF
>many|TRBV28|NA|TRBJ1-1
TGTGCCAGCAGACTAAGTGTCGACACTGAAGCTTTCTTT
CASRLSVDTEAFF
>many|TRBV7-9|NA|TRBJ1-2
TGTGCCAGCAGCCTGGACAGAGATAGCTACACCTTC
CASSLDRDSYTF
>many|TRBV20-1|NA|TRBJ1-5
TGCAGTGCTAGAGATCGGGCTCTCAATCAGCCCCAGCATTTT
CSARDRALNQPQHF
>NA|TRBV6-1|NA|TRBJ1-1
TGTGCCAGCAGCAGGACAGTGGGCACTGAAGCTTTCTTT
CASSRTVGTEAFF
>once|TRBV27|NA|TRBJ2-7
TGTGCCAGCAGTCCCATCCGGCCTACCGGAATATTCTACGAGCAGTACTTC
CASSPIRPTGIFYEQYF
>many|TRBV4-3|NA|TRBJ2-7
TGCGCCAGCAGCCGAGAGACGGGGTCCCACGAGCAGTACTTC
CASSRETGSHEQYF
>few|TRBV28|NA|TRBJ2-7
TGTGCCAGCAGTTTACCGGGAGCGCCCTACGAGCAGTACTTC
CASSLPGAPYEQYF
>NA|TRBV10-1|NA|TRBJ2-3
TGCGCCAGTTCGGAGGGACTCGACTACACAGATACGCAGTATTTT
CASSEGLDYTDTQYF
>many|TRBV18|NA|TRBJ1-1
TGTGCCAGCTCACCAGTCCTAAAGACAGGAAGAGGCACTGAAGCTTTCTTT
CASSPVLKTGRGTEAFF
>NA|TRBV28|NA|TRBJ1-6
TGTGCCAGCCGAGGTGGACCCCTCCACTTT
CASRGGPLHF
>NA|TRBV2|NA|TRBJ1-4
TGTGCCAGCAGTGAAGCGCAGGAGGAAAAACTGTTTTTT
CASSEAQEEKLFF
>many|TRBV4-2|NA|TRBJ2-7
TGTGCCAGCAGCCAAGAACCAGCGGGTCTAGAGGAGCAGTACTTC
CASSQEPAGLEEQYF
>few|TRBV20-1|NA|TRBJ2-5
TGCAGTGCCAATGCGTTGCGGGGACAAGAGACCCAGTACTTC
CSANALRGQETQYF
>many|TRBV7-8|NA|TRBJ2-3
TGTGCCAGCAGCTTAGAGGCCACAGATACGCAGTATTTT
CASSLEATDTQYF
>many|TRBV5-1|NA|TRBJ2-1
TGCGCCAGCGCCCTCAACTCCTATGAGCAGTTCTTC
CASALNSYEQFF